The 10 T cell receptor beta chains below all came from one sample that was sequenced in a study of blood T cell repertoires in COVID-19. Measured with immunoSEQ multiplex PCR; TCRdb has only the in-frame clones, and not every one. Here the sample spans about 200,000 clones, roughly 85% being singletons. The specimen sequenced was peripheral blood. Source of these receptors: a woman aged 70 to 79 with COVID-19, enrolled during active disease.

The chain links TRBV24-1 to TRBJ2-3; 7 bases match TRBD1. CDR3 length equals 16 residues. Germline values: CDR1 KGHDR, CDR2 SFDVKD. Trimming took 4 bases from V and 5 from J; bases not matched to a gene: 11. The CDR3 protein is CATSDPSGTDLDTQYF. The CDR3 coding sequence is TGTGCCACCAGTGACCCGTCCGGGACAGACTTAGATACGCAGTATTTT.

The genes are TRBV24-1 and TRBJ1-1; D gene unclear. The CDR3 covers 11 residues. V lost 4 bases, J lost 7 bases, and 6 bases lay in between. Germline CDR1 and CDR2: KGHDR and SFDVKD. DNA for the CDR3: TGTGCCACCAGTGAGCAGGTTGAAGCTTTCTTT. Translated, it gives CATSEQVEAFF.

This clone came up once. This chain connects TRBV18 to TRBJ1-1; 8 nucleotides match TRBD1. The CDR3 is made up of 15 amino acids. V gave up 2 bases and J gave up 5 bases; unmatched junction bases: 7. Germline-derived CDR1 and CDR2 are KGHSH and LQKENI. The CDR3 sequence is CASSPSRTGGTEAFF. CDR3 coding DNA: TGTGCCAGCTCACCAAGCCGTACAGGGGGGACTGAAGCTTTCTTT. The full variable domain, in which reference TRBV18 and TRBJ1-1 provide the parts outside the CDR3, is NAGVMQNPRHLVRRRGQEARLRCSPMKGHSHVYWYRQLPEEGLKFMVYLQKENIIDESGMPKERFSAEFPKEGPSILRIQQVVRGDSAAYFCASSPSRTGGTEAFFGQGTRLTVV.

This clone has only a few counts. The rearrangement joins TRBV6-1 to TRBJ2-5; D perhaps matches TRBD1 (6 bases). Germline assignment: CDR1 MNHNS and CDR2 SASEGT. Trimming removed 0 bases from V and 7 bases from J, with 12 bases in between. The CDR3 consists of 14 residues. DNA for the CDR3: TGTGCCAGCAGTGAAGCGCCAGGGGAAGGGACCCAGTACTTC. It is translated as CASSEAPGEGTQYF.

This clone appeared a few times. This sequence joins TRBV7-2 and TRBJ1-4, with D possibly matching TRBD1 (6 bases). Trimming left V 2 bases short and J 3 bases short, with 7 bases between. This CDR3 has 14 residues. Germline assignment: CDR1 SGHTA and CDR2 FQGNSA. CDR3 residues: CASSLQGSNEKLFF. The DNA of the CDR3 is TGTGCCAGCAGCTTACAGGGGTCTAATGAAAAACTGTTTTTT.

The chain employs TRBV4-3 and TRBJ1-1, with D unresolved. Germline-derived CDR1 and CDR2 are LGHNA and YSLEER. The CDR3 runs 14 residues. Trimming removed 2 bases from V and 6 bases from J, with 13 bases in between. The CDR3 region has the DNA TGCGCCAGCAGCCAACAGGTTAGTGTCCCTGAAGCTTTCTTT. Translated: CASSQQVSVPEAFF.

The genes are TRBV5-5 and TRBJ2-2; 7 positions match TRBD1. Trimming removed 2 bases from V and 5 bases from J; junction bases left unmatched: 3. CDR3 length: 14 amino acids. Germline-derived CDR1 and CDR2 are SGHKS and YYEKEE (reference sequence). CDR3 DNA: TGTGCCAGCAGCTTTAGGGGGCGTACCGGGGAGCTGTTTTTT. Translation gives CASSFRGRTGELFF.

This clone has a single count. The chain carries TRBV7-8 and TRBJ2-7, with 8 positions matching TRBD2. CDR3 size: 17 residues. In germline, CDR1 is SGHVS, CDR2 FQNEAQ. V shed 4 bases and J 5 bases; nucleotides not matched to a gene: 16. The CDR3 here is CASSSSIGKAGVNEQYF. The CDR3 nucleotides are TGTGCCAGCAGCTCCTCCATCGGAAAAGCGGGAGTGAACGAGCAGTACTTC.

V gene TRBV6-5 combines with J gene TRBJ1-2, with 9 bases fitting TRBD1. J was trimmed by 3 bases and V by 6 bases; bases with no gene match: 8. The V gene's germline CDR1 is MNHEY and CDR2 SVGAGI. This CDR3 region has 15 residues. The CDR3 sequence: CASSGPGQGDYGYTF. The CDR3 nucleotides read TGTGCCAGCAGCGGACCGGGACAGGGCGACTATGGCTACACCTTC.

The rearrangement links TRBV6-5 to TRBJ1-4; weak D call: TRBD1 (5 bases). The CDR3 consists of 15 residues. V was clipped by 0 bases and J by 3 bases, with 8 bases between them. From germline, CDR1 is MNHEY and CDR2 SVGAGI. CDR3 residues: CASSYSGEPNEKLFF. The CDR3 coding sequence is TGTGCCAGCAGTTACTCAGGGGAACCTAATGAAAAACTGTTTTTT.